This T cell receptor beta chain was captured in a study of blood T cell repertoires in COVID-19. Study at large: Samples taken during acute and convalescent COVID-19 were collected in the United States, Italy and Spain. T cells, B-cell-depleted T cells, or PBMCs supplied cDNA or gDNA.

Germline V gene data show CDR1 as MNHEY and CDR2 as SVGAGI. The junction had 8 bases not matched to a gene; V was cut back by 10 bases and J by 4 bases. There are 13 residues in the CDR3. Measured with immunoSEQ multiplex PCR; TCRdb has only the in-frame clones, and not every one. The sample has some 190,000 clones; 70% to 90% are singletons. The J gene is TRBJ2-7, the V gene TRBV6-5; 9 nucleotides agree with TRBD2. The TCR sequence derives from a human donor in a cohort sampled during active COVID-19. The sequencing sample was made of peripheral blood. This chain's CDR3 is CATLRAGGYEQYF. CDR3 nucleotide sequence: TGTGCCACTTTACGAGCGGGAGGTTACGAGCAGTACTTC.